These 11 T cell receptor beta chains originate from one sample sequenced in a study of vaccination and CD4 T cells after COVID-19. Sequenced with the Oncomine TCR Beta short-read assay was DNA taken from cultured CD4+ T cells. TCRdb called the PCR reads again in MiXCR, with one record for every CDR3 protein. The table shows roughly 16,000 distinct CDR3 sequences, with approximately 50% occurring only once. The treatment here: approximately nine-day PBMC culture with coronavirus spike peptide pools or control peptides (ViraFEST assay). Which antigens these TCRs recognize remains unknown. Sequencing was carried out using CD4+ T cells from blood, cultured in vitro. These receptors all come from a human donor who had recovered from COVID-19.

This clonotype was seen a handful of times. The rearrangement joins TRBV12-3 or TRBV12-4 to TRBJ2-2; D gene unclear. The V gene lost 5 bases and the J gene lost 4 bases, with 2 bases spanning the gap. CDR3 size: 11 residues. CDR3 DNA sequence: TGTGCCAGCAGTCGCACCGGGGAGCTGTTTTTT. This codes for CASSRTGELFF.

This chain uses TRBV6-1 with TRBJ1-4; no definite D call. CDR1 and CDR2 from the germline V gene are MNHNS and SASEGT. The CDR3 length is 15 residues. Trimming took 7 bases from V and 3 from J, leaving 15 bases between them. Here the CDR3 reads CASMLPGRANEKLFF. CDR3 in DNA: TGTGCCAGCATGTTGCCGGGCCGGGCTAATGAAAAACTGTTTTTT.

This clonotype occurred once. This chain uses TRBV4-3 with TRBJ2-1; D remains ambiguous. Germline-derived CDR1 and CDR2 are LGHNA and YSLEER. Trimming stripped 3 bases from V and 5 bases from J, with 8 bases between. There are 13 residues in the CDR3. DNA for the CDR3: TGCGCCAGCAGCCACGTAAATGACAATGAGCAGTTCTTC. This encodes CASSHVNDNEQFF.

This clonotype has more than one count but fewer than ten. The chain joins TRBV6-1 to TRBJ1-4; the D is unclear. In germline, CDR1 is MNHNS, CDR2 SASEGT. The V and J ends lost 8 bases and 6 bases respectively, with 19 bases between them. This CDR3 has 15 amino acids. CDR3 in amino acids: CASRAPGRVDEKLFF. The CDR3 nucleotides read TGTGCCAGCCGCGCGCCGGGCCGCGTTGATGAAAAACTGTTTTTT.

The chain employs TRBV5-1 and TRBJ2-3, with 7 bases lining up with TRBD2. Germline V gives CDR1 SGHRS, CDR2 YFSETQ. The CDR3 sequence is 16 residues long. V gave up 1 base and J gave up 1 base; unmatched junction bases: 6. Written as DNA, the CDR3 is TGCGCCAGCAGCTTGTCGGGGGGAATGGGCACAGATACGCAGTATTTT. This sequence encodes CASSLSGGMGTDTQYF.

This chain links TRBV12-3 or TRBV12-4 with TRBJ2-7; no firm D call. This CDR3 has 14 residues. Between the trimmed V and J ends, which lost 6 bases and 0 bases, there was a span of 12 bases. This CDR3 reads CASSSLTSSYEQYF. The CDR3 DNA follows: TGTGCCAGCAGCTCCCTGACCTCCTCCTACGAGCAGTACTTC.

The chain is built from TRBV2 and TRBJ1-6; TRBD1 matches 7 bases. V lost 2 bases to trimming and J lost 10 bases; unmatched junction nucleotides: 5. Germline V gene sequence: CDR1 SNHLY, CDR2 FYNNEI. There are 14 residues in the CDR3. CDR3: CASSENRGVSPLHF. The DNA for the CDR3 is TGTGCCAGCAGTGAAAACAGGGGTGTCTCACCCCTCCACTTT.

With regard to this clonotype: A junction end diverges from the germline sequence, so it may reflect a read error. The chain is built from TRBV7-7 and TRBJ2-3, with no clear D. The V gene's germline CDR1 is SSHAT and CDR2 FNYEAQ (reference sequence). The CDR3 consists of 14 residues. CDR3 nucleotides: TGTGCTAGCAGCCCAGACGGGAGCACAGATACGCAGTATTTT. Translating it yields CASSPDGSTDTQYF.

The rearrangement uses TRBV6-2 or TRBV6-3 and TRBJ2-1; 7 nucleotides agree with TRBD1. The ends lost 6 bases at V and 7 bases at J; junction bases unmatched: 21. Germline CDR1 MNHEY, CDR2 SVGEGT. This CDR3 is built from 18 residues. CDR3 bases: TGTGCCAGCAGCCCAACATTGCATCTCGGACAGGTTAGGAATGAGCAGTTCTTC. The encoded protein is CASSPTLHLGQVRNEQFF.

The chain joins TRBV7-3 to TRBJ1-1; 8 bases are a match to TRBD1. The CDR3 totals 14 residues. Germline V CDR1 and CDR2: SGHTA, FQGTGA. After removal of 5 bases from V and 5 bases from J, the junction contained 7 bases not matched to a gene. CDR3 coding DNA: TGTGCCAGCAGCACTACAGGGGGGTCGACTGAAGCTTTCTTT. It translates to CASSTTGGSTEAFF.

The genes are TRBV2 and TRBJ2-3; TRBD2 agrees at 15 bases. The length of the CDR3 is 17 residues. The V gene end was trimmed by 1 base and the J gene end by 6 bases; junction bases not matched to a gene: 5. CDR1 is SNHLY, CDR2 FYNNEI, per germline. The chain's CDR3 is CASSEGRTSGRVDTQYF. In nucleotides, the CDR3 is TGTGCCAGCAGTGAAGGAAGGACTAGCGGGAGGGTGGATACGCAGTATTTT.